This T cell receptor beta chain comes out of a study of regulatory T cells. Worth noting for this clone: Its antigen is still unknown.

Per the germline V gene, CDR1 is MDHEN and CDR2 is SYDVKM. V lost 5 bases, J lost 0 bases, and 7 bases stayed unmatched. This CDR3 has 16 amino acids. Autoimmunity was present in every CD3G-deficient patient, worse in two. The PCR used 52 TRBV and 13 TRBJ primers. The repertoire was sequenced with immunoSEQ multiplex PCR; TCRdb's copy has only in-frame clones and lacks some. The sample has 25,000 or so clones; approximately 90% are singletons. Study-wide results and limits: Hydrophobic residues at CDR3 positions 6 and 7 were enriched in conventional CD4+ T cells of CD3G-deficient patients. Regulatory T cells showed the strongest V-J pair restriction and V/J gene skewing among patient repertoires.

This chain links TRBV28 with TRBJ1-2, with 9 bases aligning to TRBD1. The sequencing sample was made of conventional CD4+ T cells sorted from blood. The source of this sequence is a child under 18 with CD3G deficiency. The CDR3, as DNA: TGTGCCAGCAGTCAGGACAGGGGAGTATCTAACTATGGCTACACCTTC. Its translation: CASSQDRGVSNYGYTF.